The entry below gives a single T cell receptor (beta chain) sequence along with its context. At one end the junction does not follow the germline gene, possibly because of a read error. CDR1 and CDR2 (germline): SNHLY, FYNNEI. The CDR3 runs 14 residues. These data come from a study of shared clonotypes between healthy human individuals. Sequenced by immunoSEQ multiplex PCR; TCRdb stores in-frame clones only, minus some. This table holds about 1.1 million clones, roughly 80% found once. The specimen sequenced was memory CD4+ T cells from PBMCs. The subset is: CD45RA-negative fraction. The chain links TRBV2 to TRBJ1-5, with TRBD1 matching over 7 bases. The sequence was collected from a man between 18 and 35 years old in good health. Some clones in this sample may be carry-over from other donors' samples. The CDR3 is CASSPGGEAQTQHF. The CDR3 coding sequence is TGTGCCAGCAGCCCAGGGGGGGAGGCTCAGACCCAGCATTTT.